This T cell receptor beta chain was sequenced in a study of blood T cell repertoires in COVID-19. Study in general: Italy, Spain and the United States were the sources of the convalescent and acute COVID-19 samples.

Per the study methods: Amplification of reference gene primers provided the estimated nucleated cell counts. Generated by immunoSEQ multiplex PCR, the TCRdb table keeps only in-frame clones and is missing some. For V, J and clone size, that table is used; D and trimming come from the DNA. Of 410,000 or so clones listed, approximately 90% are singletons. The germline gives CDR1 SQVTM, CDR2 ANQGSEA. V was trimmed by 2 bases and J by 5 bases, leaving 10 bases between them. The CDR3 contains 12 residues. The chain carries TRBV29-1 and TRBJ2-7; no firm D call. This receptor was taken from a woman aged 30 to 39 with active or convalescent COVID-19. Material: peripheral blood. The CDR3 bases are TGCAGCGTTGAACCCCCGGGTGACGAGCAGTACTTC. Its translation is CSVEPPGDEQYF.